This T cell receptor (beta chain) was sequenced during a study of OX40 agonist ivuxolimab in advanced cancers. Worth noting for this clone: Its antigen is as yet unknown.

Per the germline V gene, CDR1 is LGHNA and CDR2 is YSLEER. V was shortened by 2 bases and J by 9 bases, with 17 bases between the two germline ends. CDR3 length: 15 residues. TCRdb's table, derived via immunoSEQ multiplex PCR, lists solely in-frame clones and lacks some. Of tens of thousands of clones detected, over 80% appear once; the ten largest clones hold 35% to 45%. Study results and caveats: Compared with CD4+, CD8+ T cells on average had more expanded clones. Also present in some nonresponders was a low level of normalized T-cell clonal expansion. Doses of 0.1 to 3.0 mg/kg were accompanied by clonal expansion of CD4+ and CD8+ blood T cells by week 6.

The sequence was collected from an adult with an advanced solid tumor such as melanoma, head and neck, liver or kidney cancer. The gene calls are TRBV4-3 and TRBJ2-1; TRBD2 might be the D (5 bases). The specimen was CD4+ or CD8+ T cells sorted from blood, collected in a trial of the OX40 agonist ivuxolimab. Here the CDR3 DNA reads TGCGCCAGCAGCCAAAGCGAGGGCACCTCGCGTGAGCAGTTCTTC. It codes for CASSQSEGTSREQFF.